This is a list of T cell receptor beta chains from one sample in a study of vaccination and CD4 T cells after COVID-19. No antigen is known for these receptors. From the PCR reads, TCRdb called clonotypes with MiXCR, one entry per CDR3 protein. The table includes approximately 15,000 distinct CDR3 sequences, 78% detected once. The starting material was CD4+ T cells from blood, cultured in vitro, obtained after SARS-CoV-2 vaccination. The receptors shown here come from a human donor who received a COVID-19 vaccine. The CDR3 runs from the conserved cysteine through the conserved F or W. Fields, in order: J gene, V gene, CDR3 protein.

>TRBJ2-5|TRBV5-4
CASSLVPSDPTAQYF
>TRBJ1-2|TRBV12-3/TRBV12-4
CASWTGSGYTF
>TRBJ2-5|TRBV20-1
CSARGGQGPQETQYF
>TRBJ1-2|TRBV6-1
CASSSLTYGYTF
>TRBJ1-2|TRBV18
CASSPDRVSYGYTF
>TRBJ1-3|TRBV20-1
CSASRGLNSGNTIYF
>TRBJ1-3|TRBV20-1
CSAAGETSGNTIYF
>TRBJ2-7|TRBV30
CAWSGRGEQYF
>TRBJ1-5|TRBV30
CAWSVGNHQPQHF
>TRBJ2-7|TRBV6-5
CASSYSAPYEQYF
>TRBJ1-2|TRBV15
CATSRGLDYGYTF
>TRBJ2-3|TRBV12-3/TRBV12-4
CASRDRFENTQYF
>TRBJ1-2|TRBV7-2
CASSFGQGNSGYTF
>TRBJ1-1|TRBV20-1
CSARDGGGGMNTEAFF
>TRBJ1-1|TRBV6-4
CASSYRRRAFF
>TRBJ1-2|TRBV7-9
CASSFRDLSLGYTF
>TRBJ1-2|TRBV19
CASSLRGGYGYTF
>TRBJ2-2|TRBV20-1
CSAKGQDGYTGELFF
>TRBJ2-7|TRBV6-1
CASSRPGQGTEQYF
>TRBJ1-2|TRBV9
CASSRNNYGYTF
>TRBJ1-6|TRBV24-1
CATQDRGNSPLHF
>TRBJ2-5|TRBV7-6
CASSTLAGGGRETQYF
>TRBJ1-5|TRBV30
CAWSVDRQPQHF
>TRBJ1-6|TRBV27
CASAPRRGFPPLHF
>TRBJ1-4|TRBV20-1
CSASTVLGEKLFF
>TRBJ1-3|TRBV6-5
CASSYRGGTGNTIYF